The sequence of this TCR beta chain was determined in a study of monozygotic twins with inflammatory bowel disease. Germline V gives CDR1 SGHKS, CDR2 YYEKEE (reference sequence). The CDR3 loop spans 15 amino acids. TCRalpha along with TCRbeta cDNA was subjected to two nested PCRs lasting roughly 16 and 10 cycles. TCRdb reprocessed the 5' RACE reads and keeps a single row for each CDR3 protein, giving no DNA. The sample table includes fewer than 150,000 distinct CDR3 sequences. The chain joins TRBV5-5 to TRBJ1-1. Specimen: blood. The receptor comes from a human donor with ulcerative colitis or Crohn's disease, or a healthy co-twin of an affected twin (not recorded which). The CDR3 sequence: CASSFGGTTLGKAFF.